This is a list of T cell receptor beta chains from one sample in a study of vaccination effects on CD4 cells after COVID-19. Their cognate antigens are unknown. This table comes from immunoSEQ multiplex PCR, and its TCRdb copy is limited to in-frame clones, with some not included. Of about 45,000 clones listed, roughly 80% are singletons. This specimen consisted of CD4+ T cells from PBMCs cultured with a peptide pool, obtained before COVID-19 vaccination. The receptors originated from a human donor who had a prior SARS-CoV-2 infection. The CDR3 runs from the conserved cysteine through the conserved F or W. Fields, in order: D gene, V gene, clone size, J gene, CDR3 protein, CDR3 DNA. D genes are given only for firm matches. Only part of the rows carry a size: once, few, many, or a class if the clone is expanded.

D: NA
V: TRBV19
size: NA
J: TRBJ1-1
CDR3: CASSILGLGTEAFF
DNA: TGTGCCAGTAGTATATTAGGGTTGGGAACTGAAGCTTTCTTT

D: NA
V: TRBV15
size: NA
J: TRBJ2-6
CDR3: CATSRPGEAGANVLTF
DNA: TGTGCCACCAGTAGACCCGGCGAAGCTGGGGCCAACGTCCTGACTTTC

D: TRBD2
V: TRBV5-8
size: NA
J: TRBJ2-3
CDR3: CASSLGLAGVTDTQYF
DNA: TGTGCCAGCAGCTTGGGGCTAGCGGGGGTCACAGATACGCAGTATTTT

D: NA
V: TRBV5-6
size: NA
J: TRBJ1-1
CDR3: CASSFTPGGYTEAFF
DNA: TGTGCCAGCAGCTTTACTCCGGGGGGCTACACTGAAGCTTTCTTT

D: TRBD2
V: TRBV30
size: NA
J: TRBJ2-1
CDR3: CAWTSGRSVVEQFF
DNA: TGTGCCTGGACTAGCGGGAGGTCCGTGGTTGAGCAGTTCTTC

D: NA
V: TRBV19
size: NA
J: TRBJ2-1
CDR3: CASRALSRSTHLNEQFF
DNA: TGTGCCAGTCGGGCCTTATCGAGATCCACCCACCTCAATGAGCAGTTCTTC

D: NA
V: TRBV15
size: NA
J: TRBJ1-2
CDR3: CATSRGSYGYTF
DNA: TGTGCCACCAGCAGAGGCAGTTATGGCTACACCTTC

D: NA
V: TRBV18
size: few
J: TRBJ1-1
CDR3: CASSSALLITEAFF
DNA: TGTGCCAGCTCATCAGCACTCTTGATAACTGAAGCTTTCTTT

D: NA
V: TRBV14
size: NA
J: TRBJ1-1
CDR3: CASSLHGGDTEAFF
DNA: TGTGCCAGCAGCCTCCACGGGGGGGACACTGAAGCTTTCTTT

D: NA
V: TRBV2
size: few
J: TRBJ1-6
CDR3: CASSEWQPNNSPLHF
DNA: TGTGCCAGCAGTGAATGGCAGCCAAATAATTCACCCCTCCACTTT

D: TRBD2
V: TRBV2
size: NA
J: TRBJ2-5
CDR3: CASLGLAEETQYF
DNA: TGTGCCAGCCTTGGGCTAGCGGAAGAGACCCAGTACTTC

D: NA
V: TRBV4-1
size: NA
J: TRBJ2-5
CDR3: CASSQVQVETQYF
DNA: TGCGCCAGCAGCCAAGTCCAGGTAGAGACCCAGTACTTC

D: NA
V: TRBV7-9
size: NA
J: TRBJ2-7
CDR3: CASSLFESHEQYF
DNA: TGTGCCAGCAGCTTATTTGAGTCCCACGAGCAGTACTTC

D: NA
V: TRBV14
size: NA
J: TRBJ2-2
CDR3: CASSQVVRNSNTGELFF
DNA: TGTGCCAGCAGCCAAGTTGTGCGAAACTCGAACACCGGGGAGCTGTTTTTT

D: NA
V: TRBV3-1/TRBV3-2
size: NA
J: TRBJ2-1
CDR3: CASSRIGLARNEQFF
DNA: TGTGCCAGCAGCAGGATCGGGCTAGCGCGGAATGAGCAGTTCTTC

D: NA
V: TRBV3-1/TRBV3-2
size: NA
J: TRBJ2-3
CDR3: CASSQRRGKYF
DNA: TGTGCCAGCAGCCAACGGCGGGGAAAGTATTTT

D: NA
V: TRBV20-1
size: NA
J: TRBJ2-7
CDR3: CSASAKMEQYF
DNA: TGCAGTGCTAGCGCCAAGATGGAGCAGTACTTC

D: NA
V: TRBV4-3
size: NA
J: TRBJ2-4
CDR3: CASSQEVTQAKNIQYF
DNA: TGCGCCAGCAGCCAAGAAGTAACTCAGGCTAAAAACATTCAGTACTTC

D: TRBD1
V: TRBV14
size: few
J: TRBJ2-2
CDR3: CASSHVGQALTGELFF
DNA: TGTGCCAGCAGCCATGTTGGACAGGCCCTCACCGGGGAGCTGTTTTTT

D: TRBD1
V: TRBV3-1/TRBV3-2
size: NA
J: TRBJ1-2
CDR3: CASSRMAGQTLYGYTF
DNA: TGTGCCAGCAGTCGAATGGCGGGACAGACCCTCTATGGCTACACCTTC

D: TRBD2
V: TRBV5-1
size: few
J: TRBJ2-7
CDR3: CASSLETSVYEQYF
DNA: TGCGCCAGCAGCTTGGAGACTAGCGTCTACGAGCAGTACTTC

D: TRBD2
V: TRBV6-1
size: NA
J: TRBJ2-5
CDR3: CASSEGSASGAQETQYF
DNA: TGTGCCAGCAGTGAAGGGTCTGCTAGCGGGGCACAAGAGACCCAGTACTTC

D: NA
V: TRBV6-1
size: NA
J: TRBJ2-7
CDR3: CASSKGHYEQYF
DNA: TGTGCCAGCAGTAAGGGTCATTACGAGCAGTACTTC

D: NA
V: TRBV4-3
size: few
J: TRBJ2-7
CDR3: CASSQDRVSYEQYF
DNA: TGCGCCAGCAGCCAAGACAGGGTGAGTTACGAGCAGTACTTC

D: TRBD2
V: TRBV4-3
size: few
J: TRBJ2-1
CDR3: CASSQDVREDRNEQFF
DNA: TGCGCCAGCAGCCAAGATGTCCGGGAGGATCGCAATGAGCAGTTCTTC

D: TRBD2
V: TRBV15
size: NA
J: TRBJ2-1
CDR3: CATSRASGGDNEQFF
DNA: TGTGCCACCAGCAGAGCTAGCGGGGGAGACAATGAGCAGTTCTTC

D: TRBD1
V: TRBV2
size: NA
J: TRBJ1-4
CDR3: CASSGQGARSNEKLFF
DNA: TGTGCCAGCAGCGGACAGGGGGCCCGGTCTAATGAAAAACTGTTTTTT

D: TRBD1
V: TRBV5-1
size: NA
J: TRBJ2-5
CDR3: CASSLEGTGEETQYF
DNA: TGCGCCAGCAGCTTGGAAGGGACAGGGGAAGAGACCCAGTACTTC

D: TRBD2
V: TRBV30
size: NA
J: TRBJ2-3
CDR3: CAWSVWAGGRSDTQYF
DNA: TGTGCCTGGAGTGTATGGGCGGGGGGGCGATCAGATACGCAGTATTTT

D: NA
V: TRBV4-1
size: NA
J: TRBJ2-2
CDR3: CASSVEAGLLGVGGELFF
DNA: TGCGCCAGCAGCGTAGAGGCAGGACTCCTTGGGGTTGGCGGGGAGCTGTTTTTT

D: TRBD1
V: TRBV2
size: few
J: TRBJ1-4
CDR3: CASRDRAGMNEKLFF
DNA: TGTGCCAGCAGAGACAGGGCGGGGATGAATGAAAAACTGTTTTTT

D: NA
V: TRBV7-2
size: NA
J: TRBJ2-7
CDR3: CASSLAIHRVPYEQYF
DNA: TGTGCCAGCAGCTTAGCTATCCACAGGGTCCCCTACGAGCAGTACTTC

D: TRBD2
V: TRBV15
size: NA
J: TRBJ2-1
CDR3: CATTGRYAYNEQFF
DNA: TGTGCCACCACCGGGAGGTACGCATACAATGAGCAGTTCTTC

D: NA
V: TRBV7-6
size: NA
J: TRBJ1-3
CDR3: CASTAGIRLDSGNTIYF
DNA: TGTGCCAGCACCGCAGGGATAAGGCTAGACTCTGGAAACACCATATATTTT

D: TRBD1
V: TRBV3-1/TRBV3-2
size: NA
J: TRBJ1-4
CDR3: CASSSGGLGEKLFF
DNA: TGTGCCAGCAGCTCAGGGGGCTTGGGTGAAAAACTGTTTTTT

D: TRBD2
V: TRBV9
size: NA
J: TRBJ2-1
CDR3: CASSESGTSGYNEQFF
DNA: TGTGCCAGCAGCGAATCCGGGACTAGCGGCTACAATGAGCAGTTCTTC

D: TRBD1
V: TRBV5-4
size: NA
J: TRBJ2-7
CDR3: CASSLDRGRFSYEQYF
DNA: TGTGCCAGCAGCTTGGACAGGGGGCGGTTCTCCTACGAGCAGTACTTC

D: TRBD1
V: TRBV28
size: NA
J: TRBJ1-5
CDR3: CASSFGVGQGLMDQPQHF
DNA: TGTGCCAGCAGTTTTGGTGTGGGACAGGGGTTAATGGATCAGCCCCAGCATTTT

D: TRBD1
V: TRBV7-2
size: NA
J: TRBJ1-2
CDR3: CASSPSGDRNNYGYTF
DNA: TGTGCCAGCAGCCCCTCCGGGGACAGGAACAACTATGGCTACACCTTC

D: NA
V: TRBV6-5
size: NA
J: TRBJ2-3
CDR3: CATSSLGDTQYF
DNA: TGTGCCACCTCCTCTTTGGGAGATACGCAGTATTTT

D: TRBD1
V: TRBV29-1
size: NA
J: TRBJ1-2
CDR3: CSAHLRDRGNYGYTF
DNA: TGCAGCGCCCACTTGCGAGACAGGGGGAACTATGGCTACACCTTC

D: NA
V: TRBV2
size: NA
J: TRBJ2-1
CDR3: CATSGVGDIEQFF
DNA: TGTGCCACCTCAGGGGTCGGTGATATTGAGCAGTTCTTC

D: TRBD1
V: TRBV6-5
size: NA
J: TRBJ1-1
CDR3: CASSYRGGTNTEAFF
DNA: TGTGCCAGCAGCTACAGGGGGGGGACCAACACTGAAGCTTTCTTT

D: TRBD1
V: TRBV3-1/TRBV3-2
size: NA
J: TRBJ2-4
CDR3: CASSRDRANIQYF
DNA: TGTGCCAGCAGCCGGGACAGGGCGAACATTCAGTACTTC

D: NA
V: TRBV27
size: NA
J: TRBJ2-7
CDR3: CASSFKYEQYF
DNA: TGTGCCAGCAGTTTCAAGTACGAGCAGTACTTC

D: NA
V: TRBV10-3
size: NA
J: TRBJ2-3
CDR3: CAISFSGVVADTQYF
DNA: TGTGCCATCAGCTTTAGCGGTGTCGTCGCAGATACGCAGTATTTT

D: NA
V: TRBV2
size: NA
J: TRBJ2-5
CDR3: CASKGSGETQYF
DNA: TGTGCCAGCAAAGGGAGTGGGGAGACCCAGTACTTC

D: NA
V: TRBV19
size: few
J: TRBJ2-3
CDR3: CASSMGTGPTTDTQYF
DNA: TGTGCCAGTAGTATGGGGACCGGACCGACGACAGATACGCAGTATTTT

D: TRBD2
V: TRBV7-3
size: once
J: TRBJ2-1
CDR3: CASSSGTSSYNEQFF
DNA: TGTGCCAGCAGCTCCGGGACTAGCTCCTACAATGAGCAGTTCTTC

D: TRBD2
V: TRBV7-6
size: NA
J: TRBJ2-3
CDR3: CASSLRLAGRTDTQYF
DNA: TGTGCCAGCAGCTTACGGCTAGCGGGGCGCACAGATACGCAGTATTTT

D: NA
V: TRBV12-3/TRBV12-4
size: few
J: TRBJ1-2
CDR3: CASSSNNYGYTF
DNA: TGTGCCAGCAGTTCCAATAACTATGGCTACACCTTC

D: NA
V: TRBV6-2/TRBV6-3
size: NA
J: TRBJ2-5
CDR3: CASSWSGPLQETQYF
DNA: TGTGCCAGCAGTTGGTCGGGCCCGCTACAAGAGACCCAGTACTTC

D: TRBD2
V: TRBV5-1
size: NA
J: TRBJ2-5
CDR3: CASGLHPTGGKKTQYF
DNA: TGCGCCAGCGGGCTACATCCAACGGGAGGCAAAAAGACCCAGTACTTC

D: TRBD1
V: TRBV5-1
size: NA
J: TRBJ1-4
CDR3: CASGDRGLANEKLFF
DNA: TGCGCCAGCGGCGACAGGGGGCTGGCTAATGAAAAACTGTTTTTT

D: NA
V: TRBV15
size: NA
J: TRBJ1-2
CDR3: CATSRDLDANYGYTF
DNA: TGTGCCACCAGCAGAGATCTTGACGCTAACTATGGCTACACCTTC